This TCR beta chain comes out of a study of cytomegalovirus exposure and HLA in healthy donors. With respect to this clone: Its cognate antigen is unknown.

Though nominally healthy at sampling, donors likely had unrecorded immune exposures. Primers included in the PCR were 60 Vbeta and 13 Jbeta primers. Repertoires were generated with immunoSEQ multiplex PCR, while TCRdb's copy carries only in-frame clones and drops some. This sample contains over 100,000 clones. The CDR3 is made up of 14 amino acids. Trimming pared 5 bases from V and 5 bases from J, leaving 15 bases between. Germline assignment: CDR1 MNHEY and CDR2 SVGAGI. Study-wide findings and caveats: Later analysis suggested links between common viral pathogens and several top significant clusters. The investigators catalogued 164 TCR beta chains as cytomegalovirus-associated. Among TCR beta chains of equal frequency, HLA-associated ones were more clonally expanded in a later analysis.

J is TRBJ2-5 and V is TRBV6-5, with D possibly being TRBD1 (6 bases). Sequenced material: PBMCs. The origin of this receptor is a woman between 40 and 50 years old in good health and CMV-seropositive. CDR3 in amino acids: CASSLTDQGETQYF. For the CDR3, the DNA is TGTGCCAGCAGTCTAACGGATCAGGGGGAGACCCAGTACTTC.